This TCR beta chain was sequenced for a study of OX40 agonist ivuxolimab in advanced cancers. Overall study: Participants averaged approximately 65 years of age (range about 23 to 79) and were around 80% male. Study conclusions and caveats: Relative to CD4+ cells, CD8+ T cells on average had more expanded clones.

The CDR3 consists of 15 residues. Note on this clone: What it binds is not known.

Method: immunoSEQ multiplex PCR; TCRdb's copy keeps in-frame clones and lacks some. The sample records approximately 44,000 clones, about nine tenths being singletons. This specimen consisted of CD4+ or CD8+ T cells sorted from blood, obtained in a trial of the OX40 agonist ivuxolimab. This receptor was identified in an adult with an advanced solid tumor such as melanoma, head and neck, liver or kidney cancer. This chain uses TRBV23-1 with TRBJ2-5, with TRBD1 matching over 8 bases. The end of the DNA fits TRBJ2-7 better, so the J call may be wrong. TRBV23-1 is reported as an ORF; its role is uncertain. The CDR3 loop reads CASPRTGTGPYEQYF. In DNA form, the CDR3 reads TGCGCCAGCCCACGGACGGGGACAGGCCCCTACGAGCAGTACTTC.